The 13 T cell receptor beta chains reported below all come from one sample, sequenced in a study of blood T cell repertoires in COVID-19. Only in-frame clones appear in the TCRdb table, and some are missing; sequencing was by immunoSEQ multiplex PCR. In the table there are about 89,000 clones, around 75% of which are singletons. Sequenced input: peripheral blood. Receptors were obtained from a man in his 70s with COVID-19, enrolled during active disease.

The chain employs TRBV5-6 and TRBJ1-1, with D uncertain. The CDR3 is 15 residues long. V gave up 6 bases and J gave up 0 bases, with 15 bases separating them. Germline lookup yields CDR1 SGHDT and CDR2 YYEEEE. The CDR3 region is CASIPAGRMNTEAFF. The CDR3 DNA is TGTGCCAGCATCCCGGCGGGCAGGATGAACACTGAAGCTTTCTTT. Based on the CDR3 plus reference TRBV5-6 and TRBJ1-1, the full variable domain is DAGVTQSPTHLIKTRGQQVTLRCSPKSGHDTVSWYQQALGQGPQFIFQYYEEEERQRGNFPDRFSGHQFPNYSSELNVNALLLGDSALYLCASIPAGRMNTEAFFGQGTRLTVV.

CDR3 protein: CASSQDEVASGNTIYF. CDR3 sequence (DNA): TGTGCCAGCAGCCAAGATGAGGTGGCGTCTGGAAACACCATATATTTT. V usage is TRBV4-2 and J usage is TRBJ1-3; unclear D gene. Germline V gene lookup returns CDR1 LGHNA and CDR2 YNFKEQ. V lost 0 bases to trimming and J lost 1 base, with 10 bases between them. The CDR3 is made up of 16 amino acids.

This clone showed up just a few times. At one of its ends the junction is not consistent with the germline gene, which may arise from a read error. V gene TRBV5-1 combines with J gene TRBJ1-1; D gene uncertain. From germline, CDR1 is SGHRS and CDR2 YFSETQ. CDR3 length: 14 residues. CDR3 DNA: TGCGCCAGCAGCAGGGAAACCGGGAACGCTGAAGCTTTCTTT. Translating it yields CASSRETGNAEAFF.

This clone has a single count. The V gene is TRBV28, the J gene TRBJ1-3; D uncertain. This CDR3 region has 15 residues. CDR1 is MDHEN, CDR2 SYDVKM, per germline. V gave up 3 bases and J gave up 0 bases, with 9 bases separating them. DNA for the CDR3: TGTGCCAGCAGTTTGAACTCTCACTCTGGAAACACCATATATTTT. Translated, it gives CASSLNSHSGNTIYF. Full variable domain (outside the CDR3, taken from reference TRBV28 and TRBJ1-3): DVKVTQSSRYLVKRTGEKVFLECVQDMDHENMFWYRQDPGLGLRLIYFSYDVKMKEKGDIPEGYSVSREKKERFSLILESASTNQTSMYLCASSLNSHSGNTIYFGEGSWLTVV.

CDR3 sequence reads: CASSRNTEAFF. The CDR3 DNA reads TGTGCCAGCAGTCGTAACACTGAAGCTTTCTTT. The chain uses TRBV28 and TRBJ1-1; D is undetermined. The germline gives CDR1 MDHEN, CDR2 SYDVKM. V was trimmed by 5 bases and J by 2 bases, leaving 3 bases between them. The CDR3 loop spans 11 amino acids.

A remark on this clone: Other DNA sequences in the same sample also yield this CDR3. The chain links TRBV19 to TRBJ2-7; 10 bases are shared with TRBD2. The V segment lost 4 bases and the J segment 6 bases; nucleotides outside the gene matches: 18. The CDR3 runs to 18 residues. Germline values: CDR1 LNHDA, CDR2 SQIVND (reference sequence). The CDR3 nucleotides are TGTGCCAGTAGTACGGGATTAGCGGGAGGAGATGGGTGGAGCGAGCAGTACTTC. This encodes CASSTGLAGGDGWSEQYF.

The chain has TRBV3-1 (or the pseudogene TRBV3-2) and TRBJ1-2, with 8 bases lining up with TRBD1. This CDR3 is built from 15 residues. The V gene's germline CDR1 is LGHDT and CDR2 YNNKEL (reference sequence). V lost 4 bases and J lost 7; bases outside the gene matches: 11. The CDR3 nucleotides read TGTGCCAGCAGCCTCACCGGGGGCAGGGGGCTTGGCTACACCTTC. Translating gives CASSLTGGRGLGYTF.

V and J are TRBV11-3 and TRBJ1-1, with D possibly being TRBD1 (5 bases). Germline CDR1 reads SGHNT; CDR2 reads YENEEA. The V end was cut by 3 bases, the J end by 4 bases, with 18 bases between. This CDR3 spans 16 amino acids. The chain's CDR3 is CASSFLMEGEGTEAFF. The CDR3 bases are TGTGCCAGCAGCTTCTTGATGGAAGGGGAAGGCACTGAAGCTTTCTTT. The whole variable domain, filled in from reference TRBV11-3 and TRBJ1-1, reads EAGVVQSPRYKIIEKKQPVAFWCNPISGHNTLYWYLQNLGQGPELLIRYENEEAVDDSQLPKDRFSAERLKGVDSTLKIQPAELGDSAVYLCASSFLMEGEGTEAFFGQGTRLTVV.

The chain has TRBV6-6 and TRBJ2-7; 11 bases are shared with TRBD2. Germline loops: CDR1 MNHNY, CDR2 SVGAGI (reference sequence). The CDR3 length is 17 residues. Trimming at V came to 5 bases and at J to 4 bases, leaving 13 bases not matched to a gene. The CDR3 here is CASSPKPLAGGQYEQYF. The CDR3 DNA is TGTGCCAGCAGTCCAAAACCGCTAGCGGGGGGTCAATACGAGCAGTACTTC.

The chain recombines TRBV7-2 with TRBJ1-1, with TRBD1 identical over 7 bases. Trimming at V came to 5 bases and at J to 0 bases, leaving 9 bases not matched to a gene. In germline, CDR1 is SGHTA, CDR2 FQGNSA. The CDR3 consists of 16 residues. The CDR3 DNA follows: TGTGCCAGCAGCGCCCCGGGACAGAACATGAACACTGAAGCTTTCTTT. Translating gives CASSAPGQNMNTEAFF.

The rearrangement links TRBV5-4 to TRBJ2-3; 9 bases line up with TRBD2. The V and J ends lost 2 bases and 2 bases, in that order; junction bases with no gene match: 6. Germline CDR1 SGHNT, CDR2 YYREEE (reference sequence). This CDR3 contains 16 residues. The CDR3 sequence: CASSLLLAGNTDTQYF. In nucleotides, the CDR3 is TGTGCCAGCAGCTTACTGCTAGCGGGGAACACAGATACGCAGTATTTT.

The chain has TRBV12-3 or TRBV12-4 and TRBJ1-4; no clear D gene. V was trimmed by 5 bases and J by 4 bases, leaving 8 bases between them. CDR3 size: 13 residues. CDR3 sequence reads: CASSLVGNEKLFF. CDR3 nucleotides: TGTGCCAGCAGTCTGGTCGGTAATGAAAAACTGTTTTTT.

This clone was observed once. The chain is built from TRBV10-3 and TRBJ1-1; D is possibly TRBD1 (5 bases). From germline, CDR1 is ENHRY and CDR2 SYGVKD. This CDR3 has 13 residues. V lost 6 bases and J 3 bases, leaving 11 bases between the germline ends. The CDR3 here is CAIRTDMDTEAFF. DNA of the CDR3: TGTGCCATCAGGACAGATATGGACACTGAAGCTTTCTTT.